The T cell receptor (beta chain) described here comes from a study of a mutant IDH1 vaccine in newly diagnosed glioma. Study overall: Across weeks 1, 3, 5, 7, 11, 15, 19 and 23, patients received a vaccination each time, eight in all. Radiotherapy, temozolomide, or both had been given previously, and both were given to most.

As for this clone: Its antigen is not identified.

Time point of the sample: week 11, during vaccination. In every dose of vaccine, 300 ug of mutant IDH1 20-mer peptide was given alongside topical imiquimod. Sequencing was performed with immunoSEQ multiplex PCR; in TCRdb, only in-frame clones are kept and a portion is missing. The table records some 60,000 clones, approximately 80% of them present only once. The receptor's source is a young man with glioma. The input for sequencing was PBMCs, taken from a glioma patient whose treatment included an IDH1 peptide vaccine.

The CDR3 sequence is CASKILRGQETQYF. DNA for the CDR3: TGTGCCAGCAAGATACTAAGGGGGCAAGAGACCCAGTACTTC. The V gene is TRBV2, the J gene TRBJ2-5; perhaps TRBD1 as D (6 bases). The CDR3 totals 14 residues. Germline-derived CDR1 and CDR2 are SNHLY and FYNNEI. V was shortened by 7 bases and J by 2 bases, with 14 bases between the two germline ends.